Sequencing of this T cell receptor (beta chain) was carried out in a study of control samples from healthy donors and cancer patients. As concerns this clone: Other DNA sequences in the same sample also yield this CDR3.

Libraries were prepared by immunoSEQ multiplex PCR; TCRdb keeps only in-frame clonotypes and omits some of them. The sample carries about 410,000 clones, roughly 90% recorded once. Germline CDR1 and CDR2: SGHTA and FQGNSA. Unmatched junction bases numbered 1, after V lost 6 bases and J lost 3 bases. This CDR3 is built from 12 residues. Sequenced sample: PBMCs. The chain carries TRBV7-2 and TRBJ2-7; 8 nucleotides agree with TRBD1. The TCR was taken from a man aged 40-49 years with head and neck cancer. CDR3 coding DNA: TGTGCCAGCAGTGGACAGGGCTACGAGCAGTACTTC. It translates to CASSGQGYEQYF.